These T cell receptor beta chains were read from a single sample in a study of blood T cells in healthy people across ages. TCRdb recomputed calls from the 5' RACE reads with MiXCR, one row per CDR3 protein. The profile covers roughly 1,700,000 distinct CDR3 sequences, with over 25% appearing a single time and about 7.7% taken by the ten largest. The sample comprised blood. These receptors came from a woman in her thirties in good health. Both conserved end residues are part of each CDR3. The D gene is left open where the match is weak. Clone sizes are given selectively: once, few, many, or a class where the clone is expanded.

size	V	D	J	CDR3	DNA
many	TRBV29-1	.	TRBJ2-1	CCVESRRGSYNEQFF	TGCTGCGTTGAAAGCCGACGGGGCTCCTACAATGAGCAGTTCTTC
few	TRBV20-1	.	TRBJ2-2	CSARVGDANTGELFF	TGCAGTGCTAGAGTCGGCGACGCGAACACCGGGGAGCTGTTTTTT
few	TRBV4-2	.	TRBJ2-5	CASSQPSGGEETQYF	TGTGCCAGCAGCCAACCTTCGGGGGGCGAGGAGACCCAGTACTTC
many	TRBV7-8	.	TRBJ2-5	CASRIGETQYF	TGTGCCAGCAGAATAGGGGAGACCCAGTACTTC
few	TRBV29-1	.	TRBJ2-3	CSVGRTNASSTDTQYF	TGCAGCGTTGGACGGACTAACGCATCTAGCACAGATACGCAGTATTTT
few	TRBV7-6	TRBD1	TRBJ2-2	CASSLATGGAELFF	TGTGCCAGCAGCTTAGCTACAGGGGGCGCGGAGCTGTTTTTT
.	TRBV7-2	.	TRBJ2-3	CACSSPASDTQYF	TGTGCCTGCAGCTCCCCGGCTTCCGATACGCAGTATTTT
few	TRBV28	TRBD1	TRBJ1-5	CAIEGGAGQPQHF	TGTGCCATCGAAGGGGGCGCGGGTCAGCCCCAGCATTTT
few	TRBV7-6	.	TRBJ1-1	CASSLEMGGKAFF	TGTGCCAGCAGCTTAGAGATGGGAGGGAAAGCTTTCTTT
many	TRBV12-3/TRBV12-4	TRBD2	TRBJ2-1	CASSPQMGGGNEQFF	TGTGCCAGCAGTCCTCAAATGGGGGGGGGAAATGAGCAGTTCTTC
many	TRBV13	TRBD1	TRBJ2-7	CASSVRDRTYEQYF	TGTGCCAGCAGCGTCCGGGACAGGACCTACGAGCAGTACTTC
many	TRBV5-1	TRBD1	TRBJ1-2	CASSATGTFYGYTF	TGCGCCAGCAGCGCGACAGGGACTTTCTATGGCTACACCTTC
few	TRBV7-9	.	TRBJ2-7	CASSRRQVDDEQYF	TGTGCCAGCAGCCGGAGACAGGTCGACGACGAGCAGTACTTC
.	TRBV10-1	TRBD1	TRBJ2-2	CASSETDRGYSRELFF	TGCGCCAGCAGTGAAACTGACAGGGGGTATTCCAGGGAGCTGTTTTTT
.	TRBV2	TRBD1	TRBJ2-1	CASSPGTGMVNEQFF	TGTGCCAGCAGTCCCGGGACAGGGATGGTCAATGAGCAGTTCTTC
.	TRBV27	.	TRBJ1-5	CASAQGRDQPQHF	TGTGCCAGCGCGCAGGGTCGGGATCAGCCCCAGCATTTT
few	TRBV7-3	TRBD1	TRBJ2-3	CASSPNRGLTQYF	TGTGCCAGCAGCCCAAACAGGGGGCTCACGCAGTATTTT
few	TRBV12-3/TRBV12-4	.	TRBJ1-1	CASTLMVGTEAFF	TGTGCCAGCACGCTGATGGTAGGCACTGAAGCTTTCTTT
.	TRBV20-1	TRBD1	TRBJ2-1	CSTDRTGHNNEQFF	TGCAGTACGGACCGGACAGGGCACAACAATGAGCAGTTCTTC
few	TRBV20-1	TRBD1	TRBJ1-4	CSASRQGRANEKLFF	TGCAGTGCAAGTAGACAGGGGAGAGCTAATGAAAAACTGTTTTTT
.	TRBV5-1	TRBD2	TRBJ2-1	CASSLRTSGRAGSEQFF	TGCGCCAGCAGCCTTAGGACTAGCGGGAGGGCCGGAAGTGAGCAGTTCTTC
.	TRBV6-1	.	TRBJ2-1	CASRRSPRGATYNEQFF	TGTGCCAGCAGGCGCTCCCCTCGCGGGGCCACCTACAATGAGCAGTTCTTC
.	TRBV7-3	.	TRBJ2-7	CASSTEQGSEQYF	TGTGCCAGCAGCACGGAACAGGGTTCCGAGCAGTACTTC
.	TRBV3-1	.	TRBJ1-2	CASSRYPLSVRADNYGYTF	TGTGCCAGCAGCCGGTATCCTCTATCAGTTCGGGCCGATAACTATGGCTACACCTTC
.	TRBV7-2	.	TRBJ2-1	CASSFLGSEQFF	TGTGCCAGCAGCTTTTTGGGGAGTGAGCAGTTCTTC
many	TRBV5-1	.	TRBJ2-3	CASSLGGGSTDTQYF	TGTGCCAGCAGCTTAGGCGGCGGCAGCACAGATACGCAGTATTTT